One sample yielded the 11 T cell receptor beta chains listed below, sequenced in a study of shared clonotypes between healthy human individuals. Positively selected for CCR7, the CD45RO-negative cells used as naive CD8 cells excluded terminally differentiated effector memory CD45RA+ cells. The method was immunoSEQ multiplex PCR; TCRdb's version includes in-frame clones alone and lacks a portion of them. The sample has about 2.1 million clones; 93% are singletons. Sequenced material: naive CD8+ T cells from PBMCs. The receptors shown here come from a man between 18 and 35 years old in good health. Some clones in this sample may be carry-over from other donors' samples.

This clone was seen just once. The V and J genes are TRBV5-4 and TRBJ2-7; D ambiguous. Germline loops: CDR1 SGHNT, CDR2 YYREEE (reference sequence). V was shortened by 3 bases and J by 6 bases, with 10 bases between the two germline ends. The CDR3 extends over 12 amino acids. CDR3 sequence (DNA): TGTGCCAGCAGCTCGGACGCCGCCGAGCAGTACTTC. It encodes CASSSDAAEQYF.

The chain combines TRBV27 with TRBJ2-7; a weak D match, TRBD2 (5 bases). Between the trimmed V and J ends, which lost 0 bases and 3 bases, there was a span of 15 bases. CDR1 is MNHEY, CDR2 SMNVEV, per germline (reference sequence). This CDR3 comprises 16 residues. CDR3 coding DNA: TGTGCCAGCAGTTTATCGAACGGGGAAAAAAGCTACGAGCAGTACTTC. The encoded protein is CASSLSNGEKSYEQYF.

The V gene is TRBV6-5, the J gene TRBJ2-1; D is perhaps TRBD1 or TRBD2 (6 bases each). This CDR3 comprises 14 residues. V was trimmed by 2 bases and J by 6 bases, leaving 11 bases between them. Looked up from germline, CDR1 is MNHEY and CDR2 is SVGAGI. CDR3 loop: CASSYQGRSNEQFF. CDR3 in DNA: TGTGCCAGCAGTTACCAGGGGAGGAGCAATGAGCAGTTCTTC.

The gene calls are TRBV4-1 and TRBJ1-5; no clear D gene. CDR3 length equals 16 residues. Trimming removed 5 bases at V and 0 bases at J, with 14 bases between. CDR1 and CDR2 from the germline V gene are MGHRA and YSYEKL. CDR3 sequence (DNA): TGCGCCAGCAGCAACGGGCCCCAGCTTAGCAATCAGCCCCAGCATTTT. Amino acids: CASSNGPQLSNQPQHF.

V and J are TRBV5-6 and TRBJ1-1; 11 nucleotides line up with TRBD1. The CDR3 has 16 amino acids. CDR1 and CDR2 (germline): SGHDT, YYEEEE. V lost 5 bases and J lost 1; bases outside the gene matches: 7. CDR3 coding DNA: TGTGCCAGCAGTTCCGGGACAGGGGGATGGAACACTGAAGCTTTCTTT. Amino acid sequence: CASSSGTGGWNTEAFF.

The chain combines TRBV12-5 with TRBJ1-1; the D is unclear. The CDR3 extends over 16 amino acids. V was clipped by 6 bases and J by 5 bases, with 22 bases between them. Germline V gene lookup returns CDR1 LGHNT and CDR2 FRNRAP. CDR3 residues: CASGFGPGSGDTEAFF. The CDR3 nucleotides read TGTGCTAGTGGCTTTGGCCCCGGGAGCGGAGATACTGAAGCTTTCTTT.

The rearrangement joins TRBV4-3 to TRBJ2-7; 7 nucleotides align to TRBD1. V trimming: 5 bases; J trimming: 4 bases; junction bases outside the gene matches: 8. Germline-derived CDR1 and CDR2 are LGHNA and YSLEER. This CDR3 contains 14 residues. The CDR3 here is CASSSDRSAYEQYF. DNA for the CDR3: TGCGCCAGCAGCTCGGACAGGTCAGCATACGAGCAGTACTTC.

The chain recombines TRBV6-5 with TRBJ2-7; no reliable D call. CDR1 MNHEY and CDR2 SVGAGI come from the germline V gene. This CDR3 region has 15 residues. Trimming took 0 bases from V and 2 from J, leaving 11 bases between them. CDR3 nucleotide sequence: TGTGCCAGCAGTTACTCGACTTCCTCTACCTACGAGCAGTACTTC. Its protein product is CASSYSTSSTYEQYF.

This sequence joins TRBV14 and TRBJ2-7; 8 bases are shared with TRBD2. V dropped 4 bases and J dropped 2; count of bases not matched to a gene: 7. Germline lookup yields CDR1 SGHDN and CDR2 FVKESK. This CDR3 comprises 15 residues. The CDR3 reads CASSLYTGGPYEQYF. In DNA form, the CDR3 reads TGTGCCAGCAGCCTCTATACGGGAGGGCCCTACGAGCAGTACTTC.

CDR3 residues: CAWGTGVGLTNEKLFF. CDR3 DNA: TGTGCCTGGGGGACAGGGGTGGGGTTGACTAATGAAAAACTGTTTTTT. The gene calls are TRBV30 and TRBJ1-4, with 10 bases fitting TRBD1. CDR3 length: 16 residues. V gave up 5 bases and J gave up 2 bases; unmatched junction bases: 8. Germline CDR1 is GTSNPN and CDR2 is SVGIG (reference sequence).

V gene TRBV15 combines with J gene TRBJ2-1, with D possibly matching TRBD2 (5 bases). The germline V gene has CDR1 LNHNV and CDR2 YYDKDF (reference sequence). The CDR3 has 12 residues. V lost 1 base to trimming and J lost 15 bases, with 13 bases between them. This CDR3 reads CATSRGMASTFF. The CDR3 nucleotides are TGTGCCACCAGCAGAGGAATGGCTAGCACGTTCTTC.